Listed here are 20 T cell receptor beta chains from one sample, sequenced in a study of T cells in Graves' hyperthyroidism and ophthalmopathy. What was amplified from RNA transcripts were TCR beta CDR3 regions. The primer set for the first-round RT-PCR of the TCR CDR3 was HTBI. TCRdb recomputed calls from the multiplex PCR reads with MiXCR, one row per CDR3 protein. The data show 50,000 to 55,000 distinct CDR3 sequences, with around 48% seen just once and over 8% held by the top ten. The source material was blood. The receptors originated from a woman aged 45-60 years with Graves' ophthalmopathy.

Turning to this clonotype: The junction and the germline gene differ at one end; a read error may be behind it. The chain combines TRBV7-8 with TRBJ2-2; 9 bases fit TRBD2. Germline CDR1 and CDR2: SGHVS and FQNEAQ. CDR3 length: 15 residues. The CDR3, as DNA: TGTGCCAGCAGTTTAGCGGGGGACGACACCGGGGAGCTGTTTTTT. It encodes CASSLAGDDTGELFF.

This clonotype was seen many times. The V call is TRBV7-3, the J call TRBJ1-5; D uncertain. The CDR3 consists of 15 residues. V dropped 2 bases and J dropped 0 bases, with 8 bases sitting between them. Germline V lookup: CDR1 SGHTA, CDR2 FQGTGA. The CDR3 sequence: CASSLDGNSNQPQHF. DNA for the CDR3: TGTGCCAGCAGCTTAGATGGGAATAGCAATCAGCCCCAGCATTTT.

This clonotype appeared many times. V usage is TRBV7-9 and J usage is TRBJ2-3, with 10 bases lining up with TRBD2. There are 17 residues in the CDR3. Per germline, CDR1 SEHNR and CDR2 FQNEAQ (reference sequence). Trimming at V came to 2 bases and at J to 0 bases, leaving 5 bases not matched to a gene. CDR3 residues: CASSLTPTSGSTDTQYF. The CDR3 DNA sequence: TGTGCCAGCAGCTTAACTCCGACTAGCGGGAGCACAGATACGCAGTATTTT.

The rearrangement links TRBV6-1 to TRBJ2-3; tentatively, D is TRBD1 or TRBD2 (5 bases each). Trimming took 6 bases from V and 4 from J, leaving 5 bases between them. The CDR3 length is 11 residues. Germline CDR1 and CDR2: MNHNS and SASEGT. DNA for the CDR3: TGTGCCAGCAGGGGGGCAGATACGCAGTATTTT. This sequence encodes CASRGADTQYF.

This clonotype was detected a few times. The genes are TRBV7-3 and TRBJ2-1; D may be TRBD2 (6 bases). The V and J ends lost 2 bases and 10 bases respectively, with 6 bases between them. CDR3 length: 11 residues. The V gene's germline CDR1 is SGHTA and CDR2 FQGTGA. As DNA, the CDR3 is TGTGCCAGCAGCTTAGCGGGAGAGCAGTTCTTC. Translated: CASSLAGEQFF.

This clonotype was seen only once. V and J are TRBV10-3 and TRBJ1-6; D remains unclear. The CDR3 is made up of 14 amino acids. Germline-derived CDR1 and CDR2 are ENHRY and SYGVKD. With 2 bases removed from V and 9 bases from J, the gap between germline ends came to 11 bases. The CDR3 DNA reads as TGTGCCATCAGTGAGATAGACCCCAGTTCACCCCTCCACTTT. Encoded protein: CAISEIDPSSPLHF.

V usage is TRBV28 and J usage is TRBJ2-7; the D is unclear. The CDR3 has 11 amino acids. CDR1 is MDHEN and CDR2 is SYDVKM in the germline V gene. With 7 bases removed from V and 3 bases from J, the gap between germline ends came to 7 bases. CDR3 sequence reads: CASKGDYEQYF. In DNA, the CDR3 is TGTGCCAGCAAGGGCGACTACGAGCAGTACTTC.

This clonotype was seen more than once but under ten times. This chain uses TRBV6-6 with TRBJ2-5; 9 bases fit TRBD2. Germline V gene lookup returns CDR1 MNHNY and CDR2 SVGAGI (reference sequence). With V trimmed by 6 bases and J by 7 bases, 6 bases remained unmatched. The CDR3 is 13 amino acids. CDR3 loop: CASRSGGRGTQYF. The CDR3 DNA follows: TGTGCCAGCAGGAGCGGGGGGCGAGGGACCCAGTACTTC.

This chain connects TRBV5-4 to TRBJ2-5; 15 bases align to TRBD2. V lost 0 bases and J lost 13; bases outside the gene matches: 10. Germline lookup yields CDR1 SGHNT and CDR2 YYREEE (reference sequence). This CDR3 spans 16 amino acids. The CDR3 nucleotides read TGTGCCAGCAGCTTGGAGAAGGGACTAGCGGGGGGTCCCCCGTACTTC. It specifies CASSLEKGLAGGPPYF. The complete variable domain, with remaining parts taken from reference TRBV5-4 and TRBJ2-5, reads ETGVTQSPTHLIKTRGQQVTLRCSSQSGHNTVSWYQQALGQGPQFIFQYYREEENGRGNFPPRFSGLQFPNYSSELNVNALELDDSALYLCASSLEKGLAGGPPYFGPGTRLLVL.

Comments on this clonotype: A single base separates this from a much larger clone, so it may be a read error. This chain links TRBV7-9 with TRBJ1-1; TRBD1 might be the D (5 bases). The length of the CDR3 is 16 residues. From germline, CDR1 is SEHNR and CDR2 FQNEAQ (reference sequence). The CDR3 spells CASSQVGLTGTYEALF. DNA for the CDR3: TGCGCCAGCAGCCAAGTTGGCCTTACCGGGACGTATGAAGCTCTCTTT.

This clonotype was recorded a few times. The CDR3 region has the DNA TGTGCCAGCAGCCCTATAAGACTAGCGGGTGAGACAGATACGCAGTATTTT. Translating it yields CASSPIRLAGETDTQYF. The chain has TRBV27 and TRBJ2-3, with TRBD2 matching over 10 bases. Germline trimming cut 6 bases from V and 3 bases from J; bases unmatched to any gene: 12. Looked up from germline, CDR1 is MNHEY and CDR2 is SMNVEV (reference sequence). The CDR3 is 17 residues long.

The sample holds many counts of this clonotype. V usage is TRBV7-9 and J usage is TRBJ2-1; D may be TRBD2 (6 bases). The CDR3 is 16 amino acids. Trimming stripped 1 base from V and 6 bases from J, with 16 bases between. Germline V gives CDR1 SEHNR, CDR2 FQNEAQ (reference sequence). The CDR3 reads CASSLVGGRLRNEQFF. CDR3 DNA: TGTGCCAGCAGCTTAGTGGGTGGGAGGCTCCGCAATGAGCAGTTCTTC.

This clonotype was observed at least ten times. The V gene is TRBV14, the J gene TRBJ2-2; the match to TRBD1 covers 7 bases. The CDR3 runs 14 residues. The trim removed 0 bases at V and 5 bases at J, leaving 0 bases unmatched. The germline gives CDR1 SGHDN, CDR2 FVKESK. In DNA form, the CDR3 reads TGTGCCAGCAGCCAAGAACAGGGGACCGGGGAGCTGTTTTTT. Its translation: CASSQEQGTGELFF.

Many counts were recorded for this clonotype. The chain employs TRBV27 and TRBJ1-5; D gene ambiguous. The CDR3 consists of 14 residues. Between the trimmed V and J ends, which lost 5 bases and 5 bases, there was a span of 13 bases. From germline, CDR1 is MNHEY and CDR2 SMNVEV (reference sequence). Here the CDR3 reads CASSPDLGYQPQHF. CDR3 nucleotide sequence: TGTGCCAGCAGTCCGGACCTAGGCTATCAGCCCCAGCATTTT.

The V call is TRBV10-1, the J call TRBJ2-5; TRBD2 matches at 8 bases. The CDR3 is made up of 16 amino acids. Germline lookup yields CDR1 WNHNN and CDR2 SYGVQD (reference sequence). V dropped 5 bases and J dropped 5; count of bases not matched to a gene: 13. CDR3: CASSPKTGTRRETQYF. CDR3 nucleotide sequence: TGCGCCAGCAGTCCAAAGACCGGGACTAGGAGGGAGACCCAGTACTTC.

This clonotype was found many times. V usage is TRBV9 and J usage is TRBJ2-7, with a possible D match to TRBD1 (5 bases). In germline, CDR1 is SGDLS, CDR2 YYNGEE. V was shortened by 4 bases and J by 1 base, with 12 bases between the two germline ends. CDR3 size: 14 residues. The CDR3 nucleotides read TGTGCCAGCAGCACGACAGTCTTATCCTACGAGCAGTACTTC. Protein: CASSTTVLSYEQYF.

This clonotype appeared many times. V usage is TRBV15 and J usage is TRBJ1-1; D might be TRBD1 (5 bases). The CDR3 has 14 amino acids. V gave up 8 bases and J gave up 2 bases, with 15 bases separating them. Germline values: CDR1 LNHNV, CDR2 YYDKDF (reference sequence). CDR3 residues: CATLRRGFNTEAFF. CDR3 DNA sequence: TGTGCCACCTTACGGAGGGGATTCAACACTGAAGCTTTCTTT.

CDR3 in amino acids: CSATGLAGETQYF. In DNA form, the CDR3 reads TGCAGTGCTACGGGACTAGCGGGAGAGACCCAGTACTTC. V is TRBV20-1 and J is TRBJ2-5; 12 nucleotides agree with TRBD2. The CDR3 extends over 13 amino acids. The V and J ends lost 4 bases and 4 bases, in that order; junction bases with no gene match: 1. The V gene's germline CDR1 is DFQATT and CDR2 SNEGSKA (reference sequence).

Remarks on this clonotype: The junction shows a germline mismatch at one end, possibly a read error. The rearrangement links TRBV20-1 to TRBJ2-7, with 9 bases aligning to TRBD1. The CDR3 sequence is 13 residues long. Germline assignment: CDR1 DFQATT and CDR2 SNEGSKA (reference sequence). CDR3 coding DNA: TGCGGTGCTAGGGGGACAGGGAGGCACGAGCAATACTTC. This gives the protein CGARGTGRHEQYF.

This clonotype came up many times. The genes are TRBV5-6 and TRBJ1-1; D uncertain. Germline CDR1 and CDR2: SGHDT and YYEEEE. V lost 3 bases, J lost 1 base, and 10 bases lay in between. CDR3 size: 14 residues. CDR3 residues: CASSWAGTNTEAFF. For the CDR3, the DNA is TGTGCCAGCAGCTGGGCCGGAACGAACACTGAAGCTTTCTTT.